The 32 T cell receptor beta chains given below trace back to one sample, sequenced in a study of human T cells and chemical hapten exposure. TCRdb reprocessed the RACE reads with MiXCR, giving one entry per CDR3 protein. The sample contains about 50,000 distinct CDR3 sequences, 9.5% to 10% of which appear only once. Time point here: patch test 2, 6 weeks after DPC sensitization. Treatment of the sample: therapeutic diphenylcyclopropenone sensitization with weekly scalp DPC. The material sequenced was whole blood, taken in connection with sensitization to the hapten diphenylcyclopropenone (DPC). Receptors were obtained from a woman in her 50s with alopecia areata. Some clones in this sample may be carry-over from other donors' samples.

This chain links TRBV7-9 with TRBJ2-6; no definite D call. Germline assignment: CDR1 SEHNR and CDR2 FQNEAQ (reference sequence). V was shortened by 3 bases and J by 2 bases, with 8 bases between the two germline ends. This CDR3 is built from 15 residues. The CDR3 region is CASSLSQAGANVLTF. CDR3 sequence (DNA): TGTGCCAGCAGCTTGTCCCAAGCTGGGGCCAACGTCCTGACTTTC.

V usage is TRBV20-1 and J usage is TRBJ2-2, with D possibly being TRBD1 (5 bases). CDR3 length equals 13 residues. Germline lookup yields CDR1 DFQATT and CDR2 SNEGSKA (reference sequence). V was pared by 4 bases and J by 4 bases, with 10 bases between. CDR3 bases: TGCAGTGCTATTCCCAGGGCCACCGGGGAGCTGTTTTTT. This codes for CSAIPRATGELFF.

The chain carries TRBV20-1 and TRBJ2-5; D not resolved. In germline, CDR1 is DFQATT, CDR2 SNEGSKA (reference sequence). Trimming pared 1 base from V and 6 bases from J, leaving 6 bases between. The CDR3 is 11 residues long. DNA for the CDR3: TGCAGTGCTAGAGGCACACAGACCCAGTACTTC. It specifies CSARGTQTQYF.

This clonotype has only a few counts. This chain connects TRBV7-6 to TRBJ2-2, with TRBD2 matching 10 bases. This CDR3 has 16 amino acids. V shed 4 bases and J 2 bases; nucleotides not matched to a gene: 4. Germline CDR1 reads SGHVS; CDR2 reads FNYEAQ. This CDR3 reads CASSSRTSGNTGELFF. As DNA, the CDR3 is TGTGCCAGCAGCTCGCGGACTAGCGGCAACACCGGGGAGCTGTTTTTT.

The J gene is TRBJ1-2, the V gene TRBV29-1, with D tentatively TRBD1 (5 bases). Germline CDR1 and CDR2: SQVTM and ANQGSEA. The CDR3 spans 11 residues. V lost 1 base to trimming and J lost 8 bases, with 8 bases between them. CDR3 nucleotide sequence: TGCAGCGTTGAAGGTTGGGGCGGCTACACCTTC. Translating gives CSVEGWGGYTF.

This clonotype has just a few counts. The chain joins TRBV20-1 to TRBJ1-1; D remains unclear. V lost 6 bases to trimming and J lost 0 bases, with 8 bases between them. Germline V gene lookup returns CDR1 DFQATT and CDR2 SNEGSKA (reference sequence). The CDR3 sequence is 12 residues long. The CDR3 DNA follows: TGCAGTGCCCTATTTTTGAACACTGAAGCTTTCTTT. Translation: CSALFLNTEAFF.

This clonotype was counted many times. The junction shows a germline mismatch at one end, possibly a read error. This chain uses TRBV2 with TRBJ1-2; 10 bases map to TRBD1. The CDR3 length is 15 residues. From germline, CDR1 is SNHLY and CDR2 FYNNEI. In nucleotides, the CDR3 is TGTGCCAGCAGCGAAGGGGGACAGGGGAACTATGGCTACACCTTC. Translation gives CASSEGGQGNYGYTF.

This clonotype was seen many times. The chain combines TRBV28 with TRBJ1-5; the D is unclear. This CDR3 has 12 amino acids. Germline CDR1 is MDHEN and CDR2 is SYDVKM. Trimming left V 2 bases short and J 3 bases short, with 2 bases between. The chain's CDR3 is CASSLNNQPQHF. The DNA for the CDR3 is TGTGCCAGCAGTTTAAACAATCAGCCCCAGCATTTT.

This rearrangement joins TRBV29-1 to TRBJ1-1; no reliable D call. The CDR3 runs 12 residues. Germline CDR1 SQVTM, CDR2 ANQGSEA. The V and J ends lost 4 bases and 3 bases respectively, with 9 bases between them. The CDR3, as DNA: TGCAGCGTTGGGCAGATTTACACTGAAGCTTTCTTT. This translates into CSVGQIYTEAFF.

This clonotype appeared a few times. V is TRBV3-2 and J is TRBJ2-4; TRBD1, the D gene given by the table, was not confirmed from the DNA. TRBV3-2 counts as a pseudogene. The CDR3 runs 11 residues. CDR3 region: CASSRGDIQYF. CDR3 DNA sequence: TGTGCCAGCAGCCGGGGGGACATTCAGTACTTC.

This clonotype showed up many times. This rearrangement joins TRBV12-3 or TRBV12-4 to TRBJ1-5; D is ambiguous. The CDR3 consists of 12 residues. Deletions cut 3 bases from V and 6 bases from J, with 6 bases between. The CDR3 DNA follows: TGTGCCAGCAGTTTTATAGGTCAGCCCCAGCATTTT. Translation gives CASSFIGQPQHF.

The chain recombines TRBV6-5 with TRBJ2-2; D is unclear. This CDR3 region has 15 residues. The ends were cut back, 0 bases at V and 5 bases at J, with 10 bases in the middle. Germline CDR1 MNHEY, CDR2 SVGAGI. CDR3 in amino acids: CASSYSNRGTGELFF. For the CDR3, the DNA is TGTGCCAGCAGTTACTCGAATCGAGGTACCGGGGAGCTGTTTTTT.

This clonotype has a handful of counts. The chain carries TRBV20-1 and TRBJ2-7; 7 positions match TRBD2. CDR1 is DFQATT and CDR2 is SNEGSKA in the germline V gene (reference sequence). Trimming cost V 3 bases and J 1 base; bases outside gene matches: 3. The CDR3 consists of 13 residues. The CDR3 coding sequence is TGCAGTGCTAGTGCGGGGGAGTCCTACGAGCAGTACTTC. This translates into CSASAGESYEQYF.

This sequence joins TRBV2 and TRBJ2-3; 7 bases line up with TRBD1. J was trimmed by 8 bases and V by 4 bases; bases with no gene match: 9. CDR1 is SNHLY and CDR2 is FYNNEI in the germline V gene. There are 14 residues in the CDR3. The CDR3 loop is CASSAETGKATQYF. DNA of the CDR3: TGTGCCAGCAGTGCTGAGACAGGGAAGGCTACGCAGTATTTT.

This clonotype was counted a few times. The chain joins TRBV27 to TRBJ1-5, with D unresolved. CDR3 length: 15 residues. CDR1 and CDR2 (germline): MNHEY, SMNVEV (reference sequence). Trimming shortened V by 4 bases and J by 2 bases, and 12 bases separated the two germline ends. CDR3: CASSSRRLGNQPQHF. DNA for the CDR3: TGTGCCAGCAGTTCAAGAAGGTTAGGCAATCAGCCCCAGCATTTT.

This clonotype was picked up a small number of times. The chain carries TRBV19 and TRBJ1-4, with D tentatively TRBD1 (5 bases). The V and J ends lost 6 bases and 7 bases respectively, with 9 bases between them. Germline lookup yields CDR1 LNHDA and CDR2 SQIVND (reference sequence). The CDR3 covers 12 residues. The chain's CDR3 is CASSPGPEKLFF. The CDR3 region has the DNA TGTGCCAGTAGCCCGGGACCTGAAAAACTGTTTTTT.

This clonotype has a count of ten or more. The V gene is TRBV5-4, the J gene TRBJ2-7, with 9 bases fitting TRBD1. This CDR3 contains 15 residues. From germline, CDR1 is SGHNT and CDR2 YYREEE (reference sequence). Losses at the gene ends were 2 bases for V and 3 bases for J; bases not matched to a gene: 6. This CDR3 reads CASSFPGQGGYEQYF. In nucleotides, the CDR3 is TGTGCCAGCAGCTTCCCGGGACAGGGAGGCTACGAGCAGTACTTC. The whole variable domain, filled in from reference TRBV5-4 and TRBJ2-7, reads ETGVTQSPTHLIKTRGQQVTLRCSSQSGHNTVSWYQQALGQGPQFIFQYYREEENGRGNFPPRFSGLQFPNYSSELNVNALELDDSALYLCASSFPGQGGYEQYFGPGTRLTVT.

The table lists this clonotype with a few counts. The CDR3 DNA sequence: TGTGCCAGCAGTTTACGCCGGACTAGCGGGGGCGGAGAGACCCAGTACTTC. As protein: CASSLRRTSGGGETQYF. The chain carries TRBV28 and TRBJ2-5, with 13 bases matching TRBD2. This CDR3 is built from 17 residues. Germline assignment: CDR1 MDHEN and CDR2 SYDVKM. With 2 bases clipped from V and 4 bases from J, the junction kept 7 bases outside the gene matches.

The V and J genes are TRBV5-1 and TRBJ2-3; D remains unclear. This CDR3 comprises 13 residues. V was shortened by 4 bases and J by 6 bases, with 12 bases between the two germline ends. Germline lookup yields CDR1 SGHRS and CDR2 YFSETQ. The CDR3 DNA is TGCGCCAGCAGCGTGGCGTCTGGGGATACGCAGTATTTT. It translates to CASSVASGDTQYF.

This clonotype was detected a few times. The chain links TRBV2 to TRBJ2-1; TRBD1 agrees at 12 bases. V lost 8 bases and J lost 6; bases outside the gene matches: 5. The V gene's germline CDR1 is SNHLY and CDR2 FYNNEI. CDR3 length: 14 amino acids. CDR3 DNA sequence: TGTGCCAGCGCCCGGGACAGGGGGCTCAATGAGCAGTTCTTC. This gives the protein CASARDRGLNEQFF.

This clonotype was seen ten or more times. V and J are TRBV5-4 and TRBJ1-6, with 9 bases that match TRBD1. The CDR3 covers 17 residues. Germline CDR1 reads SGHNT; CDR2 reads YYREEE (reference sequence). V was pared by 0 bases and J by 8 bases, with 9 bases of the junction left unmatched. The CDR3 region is CASSLGTGGVRDSPLHF. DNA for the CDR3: TGTGCCAGCAGCTTGGGAACAGGGGGCGTTCGGGATTCACCCCTCCACTTT.

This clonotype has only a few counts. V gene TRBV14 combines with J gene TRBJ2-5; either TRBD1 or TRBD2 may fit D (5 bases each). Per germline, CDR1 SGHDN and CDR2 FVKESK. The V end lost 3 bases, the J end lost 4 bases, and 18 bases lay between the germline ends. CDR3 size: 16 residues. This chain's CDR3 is CASSHGGVQGRETQYF. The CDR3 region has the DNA TGTGCCAGCAGCCACGGAGGTGTTCAGGGCCGAGAGACCCAGTACTTC. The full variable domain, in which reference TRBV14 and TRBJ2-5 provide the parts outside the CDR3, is EAGVTQFPSHSVIEKGQTVTLRCDPISGHDNLYWYRRVMGKEIKFLLHFVKESKQDESGMPNNRFLAERTGGTYSTLKVQPAELEDSGVYFCASSHGGVQGRETQYFGPGTRLLVL.

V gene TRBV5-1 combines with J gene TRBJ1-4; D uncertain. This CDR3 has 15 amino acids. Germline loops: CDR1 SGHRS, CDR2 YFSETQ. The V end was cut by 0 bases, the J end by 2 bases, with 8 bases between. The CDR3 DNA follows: TGCGCCAGCAGCTTGGACGGCGAGACTAATGAAAAACTGTTTTTT. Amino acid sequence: CASSLDGETNEKLFF.

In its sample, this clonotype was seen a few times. CDR3 sequence reads: CASSSHGPGAEAFF. The CDR3 DNA is TGTGCCAGCAGCTCGCACGGGCCAGGGGCTGAAGCTTTCTTT. The chain uses TRBV3-1 and TRBJ1-1, with D tentatively TRBD1 (6 bases). The CDR3 length is 14 residues. V was cut by 5 bases and J by 6 bases, with 16 bases left in between. CDR1 and CDR2 (germline): LGHDT, YNNKEL (reference sequence). Using reference TRBV3-1 and TRBJ1-1 for the parts outside the CDR3, the full variable domain is DTAVSQTPKYLVTQMGNDKSIKCEQNLGHDTMYWYKQDSKKFLKIMFSYNNKELIINETVPNRFSPKSPDKAHLNLHINSLELGDSAVYFCASSSHGPGAEAFFGQGTRLTVV.

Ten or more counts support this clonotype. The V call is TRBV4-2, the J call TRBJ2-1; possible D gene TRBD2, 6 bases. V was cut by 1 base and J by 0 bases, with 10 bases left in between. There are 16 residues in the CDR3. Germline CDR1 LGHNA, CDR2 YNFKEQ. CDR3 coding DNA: TGTGCCAGCAGCCAAGGTCGGGGGAGCTCCTACAATGAGCAGTTCTTC. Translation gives CASSQGRGSSYNEQFF.

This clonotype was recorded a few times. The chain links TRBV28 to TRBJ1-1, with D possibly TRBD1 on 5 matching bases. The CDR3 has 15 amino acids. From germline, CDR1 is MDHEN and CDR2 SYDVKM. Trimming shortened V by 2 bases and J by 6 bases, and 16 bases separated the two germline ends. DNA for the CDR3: TGTGCCAGCAGTTTACCTCTACGGACACCTTCTGAAGCTTTCTTT. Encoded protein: CASSLPLRTPSEAFF. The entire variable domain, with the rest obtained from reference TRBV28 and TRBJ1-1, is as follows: DVKVTQSSRYLVKRTGEKVFLECVQDMDHENMFWYRQDPGLGLRLIYFSYDVKMKEKGDIPEGYSVSREKKERFSLILESASTNQTSMYLCASSLPLRTPSEAFFGQGTRLTVV.

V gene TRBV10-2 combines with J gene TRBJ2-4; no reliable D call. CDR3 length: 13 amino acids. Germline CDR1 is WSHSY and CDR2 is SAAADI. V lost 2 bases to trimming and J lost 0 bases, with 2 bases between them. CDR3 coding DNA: TGCGCCAGCAGTGAGGTAGCCAAAAACATTCAGTACTTC. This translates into CASSEVAKNIQYF.

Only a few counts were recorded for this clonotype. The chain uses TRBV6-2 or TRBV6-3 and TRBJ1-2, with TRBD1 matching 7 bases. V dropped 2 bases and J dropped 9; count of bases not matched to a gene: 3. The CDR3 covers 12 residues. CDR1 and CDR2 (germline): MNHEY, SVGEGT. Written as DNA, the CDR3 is TGTGCCAGCAGTTACGGACAGGCCCGCTACACCTTC. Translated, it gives CASSYGQARYTF.

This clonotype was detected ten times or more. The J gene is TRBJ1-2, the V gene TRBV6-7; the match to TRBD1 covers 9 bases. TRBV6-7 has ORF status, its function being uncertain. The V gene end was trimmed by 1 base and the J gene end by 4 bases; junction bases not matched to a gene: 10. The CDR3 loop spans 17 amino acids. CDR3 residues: CASSYYLPGQGPYGYTF. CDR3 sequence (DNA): TGTGCCAGCAGTTACTACCTTCCGGGACAGGGACCCTATGGCTACACCTTC.

The CDR3 loop reads CASSRGLPPGAFF. CDR3 DNA: TGTGCCAGCAGCCGAGGGCTCCCCCCTGGGGCTTTCTTT. This chain connects TRBV11-1 to TRBJ1-1, with unresolved D. The CDR3 covers 13 residues. CDR1 is SGHAT and CDR2 is FQDESV in the germline V gene (reference sequence). Trimming took 5 bases from V and 11 from J, leaving 18 bases between them.

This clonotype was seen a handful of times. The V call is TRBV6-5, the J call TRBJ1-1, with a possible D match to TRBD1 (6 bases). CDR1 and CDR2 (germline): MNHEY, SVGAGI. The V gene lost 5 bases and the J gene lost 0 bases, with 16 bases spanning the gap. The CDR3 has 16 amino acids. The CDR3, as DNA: TGTGCCAGCAGTCCCCCAGGGGAACGCATGAACACTGAAGCTTTCTTT. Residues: CASSPPGERMNTEAFF.

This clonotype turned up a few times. In DNA, the CDR3 is TGTGCCAGCAGTGGGACAGGGGCCGGCGAGGATACGCAGTATTTT. Translated: CASSGTGAGEDTQYF. V and J are TRBV6-5 and TRBJ2-3; 10 bases line up with TRBD1. V lost 5 bases to trimming and J lost 6 bases; unmatched junction nucleotides: 8. There are 15 residues in the CDR3. CDR1 is MNHEY, CDR2 SVGAGI, per germline.